This record concerns one T cell receptor beta chain sequence. How the authors handled the data: It was from reference gene primer amplification that nucleated cell counts were estimated. TCRdb's table, derived via immunoSEQ multiplex PCR, lists solely in-frame clones and lacks some. Clonal size and the V and J genes are those of that table, whereas D and trimming came from the DNA. The repertoire consists of roughly 290,000 clones, with about 85% occurring once and the leading ten covering 0.75% to 0.95%. Seattle enrolled patients during active infection and tracked them longitudinally. The source of the sample is a study of blood T cell repertoires in COVID-19. Study summary: Acute and convalescent COVID-19 samples came from the United States, Italy and Spain. T cells, B-cell-depleted T cells, or PBMCs provided the cDNA or gDNA that served as material.

This CDR3 is 15 amino acids long. The germline V and J ends were trimmed by 7 bases and 4 bases, with 19 bases remaining between them. Per the germline V gene, CDR1 is LNHDA and CDR2 is SQIVND (reference sequence). The chain combines TRBV19 with TRBJ1-1; D is possibly TRBD1 (5 bases). Sequencing input: peripheral blood. The receptor's source is a human donor with COVID-19, enrolled during active disease. The donor label of this sample is uncertain. The CDR3 reads CASTLTVGLGTEAFF. CDR3 bases: TGTGCCAGTACTTTGACAGTGGGGCTGGGCACTGAAGCTTTCTTT.